The present T cell receptor beta chain was sequenced within a study of persistence of HIV-infected CD4 T cells. As for the study in general: Isolated cells were CMV- and HIV-1 Gag-responding CD4+ T cells. A median of about eight years of suppressive ART preceded sampling. Blood samples, up to 180 mL, came from multiple time points, except a couple of leukapheresis donors sampled once.

This CDR3 region has 14 residues. The germline V and J ends were trimmed by 5 bases and 3 bases, with 14 bases remaining between them. CDR1 is SGHTA and CDR2 is FQGNSA in the germline V gene. Sequencing used immunoSEQ version 4 in survey mode. Repertoires were generated with immunoSEQ multiplex PCR, while TCRdb's copy carries only in-frame clones and drops some. There are about 40,000 clones in the sample; roughly 74% occur only once, and approximately 15% lies in the top ten. Cells were stimulated with overlapping HIV-1 Gag 15-mer peptides. Sorted nonresponding memory CD4+ T cells were CD40L-negative, CD69-negative, CD45RO-high. Adults with HIV-1 started suppressive ART while chronically infected. Comments on this clone: Its antigen is currently unknown.

The TCR comes from an adult man with HIV who was CMV-seropositive. The sample consisted of CD4+ T cells sorted from PBMCs after approximately 18-hour stimulation, taken from a patient who received antiretroviral therapy. The chain joins TRBV7-2 to TRBJ2-7; D remains unclear. The CDR3 DNA reads as TGTGCCAGCAGCCCTAGGGTCGTCGGCTACGAGCAGTACTTC. Its protein is CASSPRVVGYEQYF.